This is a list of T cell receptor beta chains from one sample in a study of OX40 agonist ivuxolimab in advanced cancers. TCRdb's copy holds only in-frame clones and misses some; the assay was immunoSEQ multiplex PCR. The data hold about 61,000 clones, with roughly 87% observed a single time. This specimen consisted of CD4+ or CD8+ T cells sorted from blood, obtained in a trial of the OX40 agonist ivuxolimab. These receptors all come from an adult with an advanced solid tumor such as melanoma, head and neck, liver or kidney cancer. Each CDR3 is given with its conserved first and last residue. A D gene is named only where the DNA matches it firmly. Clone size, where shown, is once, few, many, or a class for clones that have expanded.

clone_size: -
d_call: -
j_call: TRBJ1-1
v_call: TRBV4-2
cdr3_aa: CASSQEGRTTGEAFF
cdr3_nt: TGTGCCAGCAGCCAAGAGGGTCGAACTACGGGGGAAGCTTTCTTT

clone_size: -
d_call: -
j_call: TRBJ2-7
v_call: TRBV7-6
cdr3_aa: CASSRGGNPYYEQYF
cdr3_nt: TGTGCCAGCAGTCGAGGGGGGAACCCCTACTACGAGCAGTACTTC

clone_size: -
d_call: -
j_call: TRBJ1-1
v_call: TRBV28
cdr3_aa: CASSFPPGIRTEAFF
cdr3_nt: TGTGCCAGCAGTTTCCCACCAGGGATCAGAACTGAAGCTTTCTTT

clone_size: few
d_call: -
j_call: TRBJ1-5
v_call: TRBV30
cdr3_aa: CAWGLNQGRPQHF
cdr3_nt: TGTGCCTGGGGATTGAATCAGGGGAGGCCCCAGCATTTT

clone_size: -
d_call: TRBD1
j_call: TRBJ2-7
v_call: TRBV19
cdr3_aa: CASSITGGAEQYF
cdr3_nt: TGTGCCAGTAGTATCACAGGGGGCGCCGAGCAGTACTTC

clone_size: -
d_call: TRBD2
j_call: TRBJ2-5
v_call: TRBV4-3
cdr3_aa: CASSQVSSGGPGTQYF
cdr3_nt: TGCGCCAGCAGCCAAGTGTCGAGCGGGGGCCCAGGAACCCAGTACTTC

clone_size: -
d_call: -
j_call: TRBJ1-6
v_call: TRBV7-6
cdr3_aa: CASSLAYGPNNSPLHF
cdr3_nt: TGTGCCAGCAGCTTAGCATACGGACCGAATAATTCACCCCTCCACTTT

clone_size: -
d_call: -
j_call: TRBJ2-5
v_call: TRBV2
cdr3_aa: CASSEAVGGGETQYF
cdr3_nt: TGTGCCAGCAGTGAGGCGGTCGGGGGCGGGGAGACCCAGTACTTC

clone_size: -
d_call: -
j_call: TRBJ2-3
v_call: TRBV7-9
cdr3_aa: CASSAPAGITDTQYF
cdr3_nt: TGTGCCAGCAGCGCCCCGGCAGGAATCACAGATACGCAGTATTTT

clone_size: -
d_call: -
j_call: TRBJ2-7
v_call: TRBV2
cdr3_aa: CASKGTVLGYEQYF
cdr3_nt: TGTGCCAGCAAAGGCACAGTCCTTGGATACGAGCAGTACTTC

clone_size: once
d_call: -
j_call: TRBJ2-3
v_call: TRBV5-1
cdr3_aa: CASTAGADTQYF
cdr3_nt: TGCGCCAGCACGGCAGGGGCCGATACGCAGTATTTT

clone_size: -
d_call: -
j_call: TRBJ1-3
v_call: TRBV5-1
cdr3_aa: CASSVTGSSGNTIYF
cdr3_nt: TGCGCCAGCAGCGTTACAGGGAGCTCTGGAAACACCATATATTTT

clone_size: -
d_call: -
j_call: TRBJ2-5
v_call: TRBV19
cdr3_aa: CASSMRQSKQETQYF
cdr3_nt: TGTGCCAGTAGTATGAGACAGAGTAAGCAGGAGACCCAGTACTTC

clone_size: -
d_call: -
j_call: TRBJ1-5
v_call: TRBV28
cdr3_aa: CASSPHNVGNQPQHF
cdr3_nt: TGTGCCAGCAGCCCCCATAACGTCGGCAATCAGCCCCAGCATTTT

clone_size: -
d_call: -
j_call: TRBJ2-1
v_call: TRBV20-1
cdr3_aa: CSARRDLQFF
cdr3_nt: TGCAGTGCTAGAAGGGATTTGCAGTTCTTC

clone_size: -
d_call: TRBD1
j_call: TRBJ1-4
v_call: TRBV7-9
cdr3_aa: CASSFGTGVEKLFF
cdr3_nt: TGTGCCAGCAGCTTCGGGACAGGGGTTGAAAAACTGTTTTTT

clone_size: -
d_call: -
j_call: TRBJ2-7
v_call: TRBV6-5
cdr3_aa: CASSTQGFEQYF
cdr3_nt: TGTGCCAGCAGTACCCAGGGGTTCGAGCAGTACTTC

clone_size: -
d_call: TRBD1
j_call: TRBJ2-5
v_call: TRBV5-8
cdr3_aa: CASSPRTGQETQYF
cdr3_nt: TGTGCCAGCAGCCCCAGGACAGGGCAAGAGACCCAGTACTTC

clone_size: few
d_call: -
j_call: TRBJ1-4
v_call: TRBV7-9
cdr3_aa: CASSSSGIGEKLFF
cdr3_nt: TGTGCCAGCAGCTCCTCGGGGATCGGTGAAAAACTGTTTTTT

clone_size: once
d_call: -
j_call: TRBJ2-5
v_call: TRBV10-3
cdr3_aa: CAISESAVLETQYF
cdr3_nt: TGTGCCATCAGTGAGTCGGCGGTGTTAGAGACCCAGTACTTC

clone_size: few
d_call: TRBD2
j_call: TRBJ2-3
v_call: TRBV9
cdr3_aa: CASSVGERGGTSQYF
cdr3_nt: TGTGCCAGCAGCGTAGGGGAGCGGGGGGGCACTTCGCAGTATTTT

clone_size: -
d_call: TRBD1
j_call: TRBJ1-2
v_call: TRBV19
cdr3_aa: CASSSQGVDGYTF
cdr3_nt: TGTGCCAGTAGTTCTCAGGGGGTAGATGGCTACACCTTC

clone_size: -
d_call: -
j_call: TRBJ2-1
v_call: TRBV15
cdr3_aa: CATNPRTSSHEQFF
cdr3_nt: TGTGCCACCAACCCCCGAACGAGTTCCCATGAGCAGTTCTTC

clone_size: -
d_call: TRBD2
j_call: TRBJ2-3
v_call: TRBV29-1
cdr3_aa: CSVEQAGEIDTQYF
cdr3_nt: TGCAGCGTTGAACAAGCGGGGGAAATAGATACGCAGTATTTT

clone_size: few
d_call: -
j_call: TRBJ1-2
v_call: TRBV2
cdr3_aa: CASSGGTNYGYTF
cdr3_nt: TGTGCCAGCAGTGGAGGAACTAACTATGGCTACACCTTC

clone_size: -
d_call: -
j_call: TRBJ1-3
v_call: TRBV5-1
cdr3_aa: CASSLSSSGNTIYF
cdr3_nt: TGCGCCAGCAGCTTATCAAGCTCTGGAAACACCATATATTTT

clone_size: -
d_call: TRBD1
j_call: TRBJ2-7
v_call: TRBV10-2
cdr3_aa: CASRRGQGAGEQYF
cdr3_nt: TGCGCCAGCAGAAGAGGACAGGGGGCAGGCGAGCAGTACTTC

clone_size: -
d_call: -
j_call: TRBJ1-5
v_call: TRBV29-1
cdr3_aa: CSVADSAAGQPQHF
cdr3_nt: TGCAGCGTCGCCGACTCAGCCGCGGGTCAGCCCCAGCATTTT

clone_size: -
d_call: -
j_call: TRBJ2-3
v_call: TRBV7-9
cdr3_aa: CASSLVGADTQYF
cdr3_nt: TGTGCCAGCAGCTTAGTGGGTGCAGATACGCAGTATTTT

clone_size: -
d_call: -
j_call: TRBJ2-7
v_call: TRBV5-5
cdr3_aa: CASSLEQTYEQYF
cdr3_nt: TGTGCCAGCAGCTTGGAACAGACCTACGAGCAGTACTTC

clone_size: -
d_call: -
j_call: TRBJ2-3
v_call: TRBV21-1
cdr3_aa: CASSKPSSTDTQYF
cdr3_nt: TGTGCCAGCAGCAAACCTTCTAGCACAGATACGCAGTATTTT

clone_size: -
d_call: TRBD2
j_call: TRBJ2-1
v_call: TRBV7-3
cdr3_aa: CASSFGGDYEQFF
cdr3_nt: TGTGCCAGCAGCTTCGGGGGGGACTATGAGCAGTTCTTC

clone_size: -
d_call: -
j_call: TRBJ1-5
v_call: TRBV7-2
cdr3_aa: CASSPERGGNQPQHF
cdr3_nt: TGTGCCAGCAGCCCTGAAAGGGGTGGGAATCAGCCCCAGCATTTT

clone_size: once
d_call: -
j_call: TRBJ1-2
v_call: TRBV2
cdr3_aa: CASTFLDSGGYTF
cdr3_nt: TGTGCCAGCACATTCCTAGACTCAGGGGGCTACACCTTC

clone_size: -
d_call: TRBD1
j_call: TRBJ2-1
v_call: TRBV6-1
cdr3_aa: CASTPLNRGNEQFF
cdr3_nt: TGTGCCAGCACCCCTCTAAACAGGGGCAATGAGCAGTTCTTC

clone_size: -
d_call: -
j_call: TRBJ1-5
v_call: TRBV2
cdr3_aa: CASSEASGGYQPQHF
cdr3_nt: TGTGCCAGCAGTGAAGCCTCCGGGGGATATCAGCCCCAGCATTTT

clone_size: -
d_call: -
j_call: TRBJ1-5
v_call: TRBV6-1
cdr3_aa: CASRRDPYSNQPQHF
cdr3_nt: TGTGCCAGCAGGCGAGACCCGTATAGCAATCAGCCCCAGCATTTT

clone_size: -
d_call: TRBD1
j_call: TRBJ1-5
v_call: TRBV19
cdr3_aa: CASRDQQGDSNQPQHF
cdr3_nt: TGTGCCAGTAGGGATCAACAGGGGGATAGCAATCAGCCCCAGCATTTT

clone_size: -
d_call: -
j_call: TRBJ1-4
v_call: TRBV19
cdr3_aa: CASSIRGTNEKLFF
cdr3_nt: TGTGCCAGTAGTATAAGGGGAACTAATGAAAAACTGTTTTTT

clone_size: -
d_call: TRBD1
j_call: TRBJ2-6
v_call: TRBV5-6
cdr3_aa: CASSLQGATSGANVLTF
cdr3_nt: TGTGCCAGCAGCTTACAGGGGGCTACGTCTGGGGCCAACGTCCTGACTTTC

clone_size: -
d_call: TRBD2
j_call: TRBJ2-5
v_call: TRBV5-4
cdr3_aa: CASSSAGGQETQYF
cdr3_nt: TGTGCCAGCAGCTCAGCGGGGGGGCAGGAGACCCAGTACTTC

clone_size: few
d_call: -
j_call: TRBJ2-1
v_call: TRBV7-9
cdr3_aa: CASSLQPGHNEQFF
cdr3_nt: TGTGCCAGCAGCTTACAGCCGGGTCACAATGAGCAGTTCTTC

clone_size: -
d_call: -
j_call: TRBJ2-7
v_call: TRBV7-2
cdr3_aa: CASSLRRSYEQYF
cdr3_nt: TGTGCCAGCAGCCTCCGGCGCTCCTACGAGCAGTACTTC

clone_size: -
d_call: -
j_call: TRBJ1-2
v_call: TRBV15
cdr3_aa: CATSRVGGIGYTF
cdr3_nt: TGTGCCACCAGCAGAGTTGGGGGTATAGGCTACACCTTC

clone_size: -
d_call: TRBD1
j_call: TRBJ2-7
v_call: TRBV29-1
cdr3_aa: CSVDRAGGYEQYF
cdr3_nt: TGCAGCGTTGATCGGGCAGGGGGCTACGAGCAGTACTTC

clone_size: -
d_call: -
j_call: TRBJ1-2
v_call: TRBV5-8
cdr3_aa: CASSLAGVDGYTF
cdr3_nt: TGTGCCAGCAGCCTTGCGGGAGTGGATGGCTACACCTTC

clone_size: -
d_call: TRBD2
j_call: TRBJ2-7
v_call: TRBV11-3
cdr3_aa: CASSLDWDYDKTSYEQYF
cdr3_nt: TGTGCCAGCAGCTTAGATTGGGACTACGACAAGACCTCCTACGAGCAGTACTTC

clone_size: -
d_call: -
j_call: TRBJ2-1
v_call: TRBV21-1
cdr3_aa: CASSKKEEEFIDEQFF
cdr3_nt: TGTGCCAGCAGCAAAAAAGAGGAGGAATTTATCGATGAGCAGTTCTTC

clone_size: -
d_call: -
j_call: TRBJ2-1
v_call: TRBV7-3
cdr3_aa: CASSTGLYNEQFF
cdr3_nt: TGTGCCAGCAGCACGGGACTTTACAATGAGCAGTTCTTC

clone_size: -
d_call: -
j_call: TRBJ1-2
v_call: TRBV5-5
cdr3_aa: CASSTNNYGYTF
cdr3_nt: TGTGCCAGCAGCACAAATAACTATGGCTACACCTTC

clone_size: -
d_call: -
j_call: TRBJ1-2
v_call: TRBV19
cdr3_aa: CASQSTGLFVLGYTF
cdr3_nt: TGTGCCAGTCAATCAACAGGACTGTTCGTTCTCGGCTACACCTTC

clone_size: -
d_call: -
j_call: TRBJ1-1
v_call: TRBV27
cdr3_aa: CASRVPGDRTEAFF
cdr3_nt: TGTGCCAGCAGAGTTCCGGGAGACAGGACTGAAGCTTTCTTT

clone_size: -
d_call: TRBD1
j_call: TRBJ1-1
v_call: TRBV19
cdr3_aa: CASSIETGGESEAFF
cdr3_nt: TGTGCCAGTAGTATAGAGACAGGGGGCGAATCTGAAGCTTTCTTT

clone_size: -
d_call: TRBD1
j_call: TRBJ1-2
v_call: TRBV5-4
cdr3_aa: CASRGGQGYGYTF
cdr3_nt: TGTGCCAGCAGAGGTGGACAGGGCTATGGCTACACCTTC

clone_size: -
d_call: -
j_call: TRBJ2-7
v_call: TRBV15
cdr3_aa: CATSRDSSYEQYF
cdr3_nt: TGTGCCACCAGCAGGGACAGTTCCTACGAGCAGTACTTC